This T cell receptor (beta chain) was identified in a study of blood T cells in healthy people across ages. Points from the study as a whole: When set beside aged donors, long-lived donors presented more naive CD4+ cells and higher diversity.

This clonotype was counted at least ten times. Its target is unknown. At least 7 million PBMCs were isolated per sample. Sample-barcoded 5' priming and a J-beta primer mix drove a second PCR of about 7 to 12 cycles. TCRdb analysed the 5' RACE reads with MiXCR anew, one entry per CDR3 protein. Seen here are 750,000 to 950,000 distinct CDR3 sequences, 25% to 35% observed once, and the top ten hold roughly 10%. This sample was also put to use in a study of T cells of mothers and their children. That source reports: All extracted RNA went into cDNA synthesis, about 1.4 ug per 15 ul. Thymic selection molds TCR recombination output in a comparable way in related and unrelated pairs.

The receptor's source is a woman aged 40 to 50 in good health. What was sequenced was blood.

The CDR3 DNA reads as TGTGCCACCAGTGGAGGGGGGGCTGGGGCCAACGTCCTGACTTTC. It codes for CATSGGGAGANVLTF. The chain is built from TRBV24-1 and TRBJ2-6, with D possibly matching TRBD2 (7 bases). The V end lost 5 bases, the J end lost 2 bases, and 9 bases lay between the germline ends. The CDR3 is 15 amino acids. CDR1 and CDR2 from the germline V gene are KGHDR and SFDVKD.